The subject of this entry is one TCR beta chain. The use of a sample-barcoded 5' primer and a J-beta primer mix characterized a second PCR of 7 to 11 cycles. TCRdb reprocessed the 5' RACE reads with MiXCR, giving one entry per CDR3 protein. This table has some 730,000 distinct CDR3 sequences, around a fifth appearing once. The V gene lost 5 bases and the J gene lost 12 bases, with 10 bases spanning the gap. The CDR3 loop spans 11 amino acids. Germline V lookup: CDR1 KGHDR, CDR2 SFDVKD. This sample is drawn from a study of blood T cells in healthy people across ages. This chain joins TRBV24-1 and TRBJ2-1, with D possibly being TRBD1 or TRBD2 (5 bases each). This clonotype was obtained from a man in his 70s in good health. The sample comprised blood. CDR3 region: CATSAGRGQFF. The DNA for the CDR3 is TGTGCCACCAGTGCGGGAAGGGGGCAGTTCTTC.